This T cell receptor beta chain derives from a study of tissue T cells after allogeneic stem cell transplantation (dated by TCRdb to about 2022). Notes on the research overall: Over an approximately 3-year period, fewer than 10 adult allo-HCT recipients with steroid-refractory GVHD were prospectively enrolled in a research-autopsy study. Grafts from donors were received by all GVHD patients, with a handful of grafts being unmodified and three being CD34-selected to deplete T cells. Gastrointestinal GVHD was present in all GVHD patients, each of whom received several lines of GVHD-directed therapy, and 5 or 6 of these patients also had skin involvement. For viably preserved blood and marrow, CD3+ T cells were flow-sorted when cell numbers allowed, whereas DNA was extracted directly from smaller samples. The study profiled TCR beta repertoires across many tissues from research autopsies of patients with and without GVHD, plus mouse models of GVHD. The human part of the study was a prospective observational study with no blinding and no randomization.

A word on this clone: The target of this receptor is not known. No per-base quality is available; no much larger clone lies one base away.

The time point label corresponds to: recipient (host-origin) PBMCs collected before allo-HCT. Receptor libraries were prepared by the immunoSEQ multiplex PCR assay. TCRbeta CDR3 sequencing was performed at survey depth by Adaptive Biotechnologies, and CDR3 sequences, V/J genes, productive frequency and template counts were reported. TCR beta CDR3 regions were amplified from genomic DNA instead of RNA. Turning to the authors' computational methods: Pairwise repertoire overlap between tissues was quantified with Jensen-Shannon divergence, where 1 means complete divergence and 0 identical. Based on pairwise JSD values, tissues were grouped by single-linkage agglomerative hierarchical clustering, and the results were shown as dendrograms. GLIPH2 was applied to all patient samples using simulation_depth 1000, kmer_min_depth 3, and cdr3_length_cutoff 8, and only groups with more than two unique CDR3s were retained. In a standardized tissue-overlap score, Jaccard GLIPH-group overlap across patients was extrapolated to a standard repertoire size of 1000 clones. Linear mixed-effect models, with tissue as a fixed effect and individual as a random effect, were used to test how diversity related to clinical or experimental variables. TCRdb mirrors the immuneACCESS table, restricted to in-frame sequences. Some clones are absent from its copies; in checked studies, under half trace to an unresolved V gene, and the reason for the others is unknown. Clonal size and the V and J genes are those of that table, whereas D and trimming came from the DNA. In this sample the table shows around 25,000 clones, more than 80% of which occur a single time. The ten largest clonotypes hold 1.5% to 2.5% of the sample.

The CDR3 measures 13 amino acids from cysteine to phenylalanine. The DNA shown is the 39-base CDR3, in frame from base 1. The germline ends are 12 bases apart after V is trimmed by 7 bases and J by 5 bases. Beyond this particular receptor, the publication reports: The study did not establish which tissue TCRs were alloreactive or antigen-specific, and some clones may have been host cells that persisted. A small and clinically heterogeneous patient cohort was studied, and sampling depth was acknowledged as a limitation. Not many T cell clones showed up in more than one patient, yet clustering based on motifs uncovered repertoire signatures that were shared across patients in a tissue-specific way. In both patients and mice, T cells from blood and spleen picked up only a limited part of the TCR repertoire that was detected in tissues. Within patients, how anatomically similar tissues were was a major factor shaping TCR repertoire composition, regardless of disease or transplant status.

This sequence uses TRBV12-3 or TRBV12-4 and TRBJ2-1, with the D segment identity uncertain. The sequences come from blood, collected before transplantation. The receptor's source is a male donor aged 60 or over who later had graft-versus-host disease after an allogeneic stem cell transplant. The CDR3 is CASTMDADNEQFF. The bases are TGTGCCAGCACTATGGACGCGGACAATGAGCAGTTCTTC.